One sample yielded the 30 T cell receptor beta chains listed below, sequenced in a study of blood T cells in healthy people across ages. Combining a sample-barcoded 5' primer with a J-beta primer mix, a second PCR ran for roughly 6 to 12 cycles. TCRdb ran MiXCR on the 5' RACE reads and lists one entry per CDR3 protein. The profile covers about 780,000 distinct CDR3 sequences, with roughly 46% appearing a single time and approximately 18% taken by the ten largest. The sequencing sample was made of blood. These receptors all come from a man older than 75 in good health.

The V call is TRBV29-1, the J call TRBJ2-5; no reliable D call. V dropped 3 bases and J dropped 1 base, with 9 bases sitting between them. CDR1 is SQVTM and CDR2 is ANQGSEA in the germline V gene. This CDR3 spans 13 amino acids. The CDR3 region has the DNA TGCAGCGTTGAGTCCCCAGGCCAAGAGACCCAGTACTTC. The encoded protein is CSVESPGQETQYF.

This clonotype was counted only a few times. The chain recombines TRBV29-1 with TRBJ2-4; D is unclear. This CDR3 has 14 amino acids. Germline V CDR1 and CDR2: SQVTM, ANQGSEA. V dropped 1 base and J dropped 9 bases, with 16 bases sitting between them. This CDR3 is CSVEVGVGSSIQYF. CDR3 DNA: TGCAGCGTTGAAGTGGGCGTGGGGTCTTCCATTCAGTACTTC.

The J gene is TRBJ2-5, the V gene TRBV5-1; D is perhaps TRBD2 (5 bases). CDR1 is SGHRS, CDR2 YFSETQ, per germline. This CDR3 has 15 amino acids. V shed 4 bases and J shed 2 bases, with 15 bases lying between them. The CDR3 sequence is CASSREAAQQETQYF. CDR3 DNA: TGCGCCAGCAGCCGAGAAGCGGCCCAGCAAGAGACCCAGTACTTC.

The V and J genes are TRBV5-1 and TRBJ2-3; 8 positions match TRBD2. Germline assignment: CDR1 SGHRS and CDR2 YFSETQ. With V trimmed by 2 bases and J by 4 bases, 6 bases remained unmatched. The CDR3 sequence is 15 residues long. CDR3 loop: CASSFGRAGADTQYF. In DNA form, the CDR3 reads TGCGCCAGCAGCTTCGGGAGGGCCGGGGCAGATACGCAGTATTTT.

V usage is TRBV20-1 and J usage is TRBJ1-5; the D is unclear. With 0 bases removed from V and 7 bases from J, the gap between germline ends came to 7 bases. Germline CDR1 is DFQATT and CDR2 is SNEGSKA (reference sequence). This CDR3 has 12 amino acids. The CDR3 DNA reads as TGCAGTGCTAGAGATGGACCCCAGCCCCAGCATTTT. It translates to CSARDGPQPQHF.

The CDR3 sequence: CSVEGGGSGSYNEQFF. CDR3 sequence (DNA): TGCAGCGTTGAGGGGGGGGGTAGCGGGAGTTACAATGAGCAGTTCTTC. The genes are TRBV29-1 and TRBJ2-1; 9 positions agree with TRBD2. The CDR3 covers 16 residues. The germline gives CDR1 SQVTM, CDR2 ANQGSEA. V dropped 3 bases and J dropped 4; count of bases not matched to a gene: 10.

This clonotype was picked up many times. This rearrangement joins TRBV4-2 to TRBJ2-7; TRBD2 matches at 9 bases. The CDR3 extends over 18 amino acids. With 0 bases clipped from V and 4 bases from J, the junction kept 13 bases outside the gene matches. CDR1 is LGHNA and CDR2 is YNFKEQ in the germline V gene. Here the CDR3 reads CASSQEGLAGSIRYEQYF. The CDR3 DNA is TGTGCCAGCAGCCAAGAGGGGCTAGCGGGATCCATCCGGTACGAGCAGTACTTC.

CDR3 sequence (DNA): TGTGCCAGCAGCCCTCAGTCGGGCAGAGCGGGGGAGACCCAGTACTTC. Amino acid sequence: CASSPQSGRAGETQYF. This sequence joins TRBV7-2 and TRBJ2-5; 7 bases fit TRBD2. Germline V gene data show CDR1 as SGHTA and CDR2 as FQGNSA. The CDR3 contains 16 residues. J was trimmed by 5 bases and V by 5 bases; bases with no gene match: 14.

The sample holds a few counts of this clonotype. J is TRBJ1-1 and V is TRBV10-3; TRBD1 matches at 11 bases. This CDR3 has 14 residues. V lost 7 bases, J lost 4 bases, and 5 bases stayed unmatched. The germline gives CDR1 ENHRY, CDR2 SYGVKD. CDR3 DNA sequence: TGTGCCATCACCCGGGACAGGGGGGGCACTGAAGCTTTCTTT. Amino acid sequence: CAITRDRGGTEAFF.

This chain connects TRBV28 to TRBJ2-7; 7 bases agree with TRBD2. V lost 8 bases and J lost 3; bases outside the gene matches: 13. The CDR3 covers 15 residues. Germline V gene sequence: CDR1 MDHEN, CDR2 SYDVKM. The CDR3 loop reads CASLSRGSGNYEQYF. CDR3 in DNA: TGTGCCAGCTTATCGCGGGGGAGCGGGAACTACGAGCAGTACTTC.

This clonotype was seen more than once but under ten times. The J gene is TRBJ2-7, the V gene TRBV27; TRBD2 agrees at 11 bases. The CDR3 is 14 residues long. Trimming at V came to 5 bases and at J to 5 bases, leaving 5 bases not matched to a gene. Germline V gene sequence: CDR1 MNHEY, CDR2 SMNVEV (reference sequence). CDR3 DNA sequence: TGTGCCAGCAGTCCTAGCGGGAGGAGAAACGAGCAGTACTTC. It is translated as CASSPSGRRNEQYF.

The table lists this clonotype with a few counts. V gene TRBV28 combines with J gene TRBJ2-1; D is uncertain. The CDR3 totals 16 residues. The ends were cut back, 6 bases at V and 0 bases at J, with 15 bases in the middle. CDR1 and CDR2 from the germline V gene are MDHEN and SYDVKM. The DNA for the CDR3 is TGTGCCAGCAGCCGAACAACCCGCTCCTCCTACAATGAGCAGTTCTTC. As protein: CASSRTTRSSYNEQFF.

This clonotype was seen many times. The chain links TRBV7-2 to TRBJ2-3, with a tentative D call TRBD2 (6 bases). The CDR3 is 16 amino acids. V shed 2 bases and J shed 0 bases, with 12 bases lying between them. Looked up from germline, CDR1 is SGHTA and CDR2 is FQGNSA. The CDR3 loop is CASSLSARGSTDTQYF. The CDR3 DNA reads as TGTGCCAGCAGCTTATCCGCGCGGGGTAGCACAGATACGCAGTATTTT.

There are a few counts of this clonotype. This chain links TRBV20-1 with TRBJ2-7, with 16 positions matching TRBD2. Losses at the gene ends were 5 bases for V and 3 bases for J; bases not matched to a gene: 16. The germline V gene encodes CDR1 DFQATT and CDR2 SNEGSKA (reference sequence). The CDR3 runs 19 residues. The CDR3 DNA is TGCAGTGCTTGGAGATTATCACCGGGACTAGCGGGAGGGAACTACGAGCAGTACTTC. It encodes CSAWRLSPGLAGGNYEQYF.

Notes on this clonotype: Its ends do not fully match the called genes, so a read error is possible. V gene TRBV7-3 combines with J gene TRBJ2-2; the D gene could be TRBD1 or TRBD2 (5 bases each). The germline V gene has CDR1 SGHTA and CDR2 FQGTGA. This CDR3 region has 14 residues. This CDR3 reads CASRPRVDTGEPFF. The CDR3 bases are TGTGCCAGCAGGCCCCGCGTGGACACCGGGGAGCCGTTTTTT. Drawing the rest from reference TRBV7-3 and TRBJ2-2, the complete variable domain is GAGVSQTPSNKVTEKGKYVELRCDPISGHTALYWYRQSLGQGPEFLIYFQGTGAADDSGLPNDRFFAVRPEGSVSTLKIQRTERGDSAVYLCASRPRVDTGEPFFGEGSRLTVL.

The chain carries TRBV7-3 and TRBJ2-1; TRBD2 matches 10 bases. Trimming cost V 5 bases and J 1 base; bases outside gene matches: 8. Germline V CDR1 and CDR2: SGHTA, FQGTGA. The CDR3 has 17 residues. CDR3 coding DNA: TGTGCCAGCAGCCGATTACCTAGCGGGAGTTCCTACAATGAGCAGTTCTTC. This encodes CASSRLPSGSSYNEQFF.

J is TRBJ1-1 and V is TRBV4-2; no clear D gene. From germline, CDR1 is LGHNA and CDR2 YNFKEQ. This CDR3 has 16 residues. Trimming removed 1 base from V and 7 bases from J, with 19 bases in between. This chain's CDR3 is CASSQATMGGQGEAFF. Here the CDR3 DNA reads TGTGCCAGCAGCCAAGCCACTATGGGTGGTCAAGGTGAAGCTTTCTTT.

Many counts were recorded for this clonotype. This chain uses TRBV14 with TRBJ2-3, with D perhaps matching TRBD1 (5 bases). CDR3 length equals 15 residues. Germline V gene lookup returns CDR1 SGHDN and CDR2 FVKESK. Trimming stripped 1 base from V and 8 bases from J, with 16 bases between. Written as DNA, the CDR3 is TGTGCCAGCAGCCAAGGGGGCTCCACACAGAGTACGCAGTATTTT. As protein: CASSQGGSTQSTQYF.

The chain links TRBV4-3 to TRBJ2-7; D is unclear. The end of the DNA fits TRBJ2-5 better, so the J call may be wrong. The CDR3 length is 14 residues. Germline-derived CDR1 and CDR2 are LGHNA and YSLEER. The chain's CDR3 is CASSQEHLGETQYF. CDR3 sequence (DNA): TGCGCCAGCAGCCAAGAGCACTTAGGGGAGACCCAGTACTTC.

In DNA, the CDR3 is TGCAGCGTTGTTCCCCGACAGGGACACAATGAGCAGTTCTTC. This codes for CSVVPRQGHNEQFF. The chain has TRBV29-1 and TRBJ2-1; 7 nucleotides line up with TRBD1. The germline gives CDR1 SQVTM, CDR2 ANQGSEA. The CDR3 spans 14 residues. J lost 5 bases, V lost 4 bases, and 8 bases had no gene match.

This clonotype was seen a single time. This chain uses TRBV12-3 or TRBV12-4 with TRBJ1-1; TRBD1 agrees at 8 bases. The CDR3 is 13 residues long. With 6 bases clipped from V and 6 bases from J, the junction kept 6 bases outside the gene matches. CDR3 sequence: CASSAGGRAEAFF. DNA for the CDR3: TGTGCCAGCAGCGCAGGGGGCCGCGCTGAAGCTTTCTTT.

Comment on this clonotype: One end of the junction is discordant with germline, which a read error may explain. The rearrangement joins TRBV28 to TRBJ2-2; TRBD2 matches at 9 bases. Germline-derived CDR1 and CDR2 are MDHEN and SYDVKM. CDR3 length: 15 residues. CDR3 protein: CATRRAGGNTGELFF. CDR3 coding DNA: TGTGCCACAAGACGGGCGGGAGGGAACACCGGGGAGCTGTTCTTT.

The CDR3 DNA reads as TGTGCCAGCAGCTTAACTAGTGAGAACACCATATATTTT. This encodes CASSLTSENTIYF. The rearrangement links TRBV11-2 to TRBJ1-3, with D uncertain. Germline V gene sequence: CDR1 SGHAT, CDR2 FQNNGV. The CDR3 consists of 13 residues. Trimming took 2 bases from V and 7 from J, leaving 9 bases between them.

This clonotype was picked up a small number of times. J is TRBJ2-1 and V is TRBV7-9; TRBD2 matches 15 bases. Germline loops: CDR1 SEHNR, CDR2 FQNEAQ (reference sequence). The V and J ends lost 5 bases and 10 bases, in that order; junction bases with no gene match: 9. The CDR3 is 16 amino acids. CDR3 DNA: TGTGCCAGCAGCCCCCGGACTAGCGGGAGGGCCACAGAGCAGTTCTTC. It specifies CASSPRTSGRATEQFF.

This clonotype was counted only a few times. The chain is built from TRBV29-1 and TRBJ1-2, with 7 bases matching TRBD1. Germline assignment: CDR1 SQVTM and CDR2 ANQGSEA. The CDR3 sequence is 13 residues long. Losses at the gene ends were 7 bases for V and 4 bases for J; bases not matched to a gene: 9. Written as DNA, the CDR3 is TGCAGCGCCTACCGGGACAGCCTCTATGGCTACACCTTC. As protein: CSAYRDSLYGYTF.

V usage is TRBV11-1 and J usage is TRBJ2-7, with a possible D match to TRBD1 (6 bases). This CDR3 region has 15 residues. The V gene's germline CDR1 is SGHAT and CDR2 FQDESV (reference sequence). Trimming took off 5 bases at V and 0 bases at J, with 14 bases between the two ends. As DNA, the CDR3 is TGTGCCAGCAGCCCTCCGGGACAAGTCTCCTACGAGCAGTACTTC. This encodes CASSPPGQVSYEQYF.

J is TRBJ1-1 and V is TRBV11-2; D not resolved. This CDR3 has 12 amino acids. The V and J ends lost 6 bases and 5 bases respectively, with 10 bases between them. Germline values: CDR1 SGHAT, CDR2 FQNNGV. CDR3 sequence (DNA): TGTGCCAGCAGACTTGGGGAAACTGAAGCTTTCTTT. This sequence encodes CASRLGETEAFF.

CDR3 nucleotide sequence: TGTGCCAGCAGCTCCCAAGGACTAGCGGGAAGGGGTGAGCAGTACTTC. This sequence encodes CASSSQGLAGRGEQYF. The rearrangement joins TRBV6-5 to TRBJ2-5, with TRBD2 matching over 12 bases. Germline V lookup: CDR1 MNHEY, CDR2 SVGAGI. Unmatched junction bases numbered 16, after V lost 6 bases and J lost 11 bases. The CDR3 totals 16 residues.

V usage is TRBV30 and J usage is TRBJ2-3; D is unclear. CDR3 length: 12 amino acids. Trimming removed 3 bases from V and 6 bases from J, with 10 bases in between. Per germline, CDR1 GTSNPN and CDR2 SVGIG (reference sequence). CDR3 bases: TGTGCCTGGAGGCCTCGGTCCGATACGCAGTATTTT. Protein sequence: CAWRPRSDTQYF.

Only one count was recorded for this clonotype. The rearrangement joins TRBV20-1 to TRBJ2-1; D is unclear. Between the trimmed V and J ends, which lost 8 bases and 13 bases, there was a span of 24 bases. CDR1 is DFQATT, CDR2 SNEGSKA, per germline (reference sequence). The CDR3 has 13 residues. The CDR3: CSTLGPTEETQFF. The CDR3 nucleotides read TGCAGTACCCTCGGCCCTACCGAAGAGACCCAGTTCTTC.